This entry describes one TCR beta chain. The entry originates in a study of blood T cell repertoires in COVID-19. TCRdb's table, derived via immunoSEQ multiplex PCR, lists solely in-frame clones and lacks some. The sample has about 200,000 clones; 70% to 90% are singletons. What was sequenced was PBMCs or T cells enriched from blood (not recorded which). The TCR sequence derives from a woman aged 18-30 years who had recovered from COVID-19.

The CDR3 DNA is TGTGCCAGTAGTATCTTACAGGGATCGAATACGCAGTATTTT. Translation gives CASSILQGSNTQYF. The chain carries TRBV19 and TRBJ2-3; TRBD1 is a possible D gene (6 bases). The CDR3 is made up of 14 amino acids. CDR1 is LNHDA, CDR2 SQIVND, per germline (reference sequence). The V gene lost 3 bases and the J gene lost 7 bases, with 14 bases spanning the gap.